These 10 T cell receptor beta chains share one sample of origin, sequenced in a study of CD8 T cells in ankylosing spondylitis. One entry per CDR3 protein, called by TCRdb with MiXCR from the 5' RACE reads. The sample holds about 220,000 distinct CDR3 sequences, roughly 6.6% seen once. These TCRs are of unknown antigen specificity. Study results and caveats: For ankylosing spondylitis blood, a TCR beta motif of 8 or 9 highly homologous variants appeared characteristic.

Input material: blood, either unsorted or a sorted T cell fraction (not recorded which). The receptors were sampled from a male donor with ankylosing spondylitis.

The rearrangement links TRBV29-1 to TRBJ1-3, with 8 positions matching TRBD1. The CDR3 sequence is 13 residues long. V trimming: 8 bases; J trimming: 3 bases; junction bases outside the gene matches: 6. The germline gives CDR1 SQVTM, CDR2 ANQGSEA. CDR3 in DNA: TGCAGCATCAGGGGGCTCGGTGGAAACACCATATATTTT. Amino acid sequence: CSIRGLGGNTIYF.

Many counts were recorded for this clonotype. This rearrangement joins TRBV9 to TRBJ2-7, with TRBD1 matching 7 bases. Germline V gene data show CDR1 as SGDLS and CDR2 as YYNGEE. The V segment lost 0 bases and the J segment 4 bases; nucleotides outside the gene matches: 7. This CDR3 region has 15 residues. The CDR3 is CASSVGTGEFYEQYF. DNA of the CDR3: TGTGCCAGCAGCGTAGGGACAGGAGAATTTTACGAGCAGTACTTC.

The rearrangement joins TRBV4-2 to TRBJ2-7; TRBD1 matches at 10 bases. V shed 2 bases, J shed 0 bases, and the junction held 4 bases outside the gene matches. The germline gives CDR1 LGHNA, CDR2 YNFKEQ. The CDR3 runs to 16 residues. The CDR3 protein is CASSQPGQGNSYEQYF. CDR3 in DNA: TGTGCCAGCAGCCAACCGGGACAGGGGAACTCCTACGAGCAGTACTTC.

This clonotype was recorded at least ten times. The rearrangement joins TRBV12-3 or TRBV12-4 to TRBJ1-1, with 7 bases aligning to TRBD1. J gave up 1 base and V 7 bases, and 6 bases lay outside the gene matches. The CDR3 extends over 14 amino acids. DNA for the CDR3: TGTGCCAGCAATCCGGGACAGAAGAACACTGAAGCTTTCTTT. Protein sequence: CASNPGQKNTEAFF.

This rearrangement joins TRBV5-1 to TRBJ2-1; TRBD2 aligns across 15 bases. The V gene end was trimmed by 4 bases and the J gene end by 7 bases; junction bases not matched to a gene: 6. The CDR3 runs to 16 residues. Germline V gives CDR1 SGHRS, CDR2 YFSETQ. The CDR3 loop reads CASSGTSGRIGNEQFF. In DNA, the CDR3 is TGCGCCAGCAGCGGGACTAGCGGGAGGATTGGGAATGAGCAGTTCTTC.

This clonotype was found many times. The CDR3 DNA reads as TGTGCCAGCAGCTCCCCGGGGGACGTCCAAGAGACCCAGTACTTC. Translated, it gives CASSSPGDVQETQYF. This chain joins TRBV7-9 and TRBJ2-5; D perhaps matches TRBD2 (6 bases). Germline V lookup: CDR1 SEHNR, CDR2 FQNEAQ (reference sequence). V was trimmed by 4 bases and J by 1 base, leaving 13 bases between them. The CDR3 is 15 residues long.

In regard to this clonotype: The germline gene is not matched at one end of the junction; a read error may be the cause. The chain uses TRBV3-1 and TRBJ2-1; possibly TRBD2 for D (6 bases). The CDR3 covers 17 residues. Germline lookup yields CDR1 LGHDT and CDR2 YNNKEL (reference sequence). The CDR3 is CACSQEGGVSSYNEQFF. The CDR3 nucleotides are TGTGCCTGCAGCCAAGAAGGCGGGGTAAGCTCCTACAATGAGCAGTTCTTC.

This clonotype was observed a handful of times. The gene calls are TRBV14 and TRBJ2-1; perhaps TRBD1 as D (6 bases). The CDR3 loop spans 12 amino acids. Germline loops: CDR1 SGHDN, CDR2 FVKESK. V was cut by 6 bases and J by 10 bases, with 13 bases left in between. The CDR3 protein is CASSLYDREQFF. CDR3 DNA sequence: TGTGCCAGCAGTCTCTACGACAGGGAGCAGTTCTTC. Complete variable domain (other parts from reference TRBV14 and TRBJ2-1): EAGVTQFPSHSVIEKGQTVTLRCDPISGHDNLYWYRRVMGKEIKFLLHFVKESKQDESGMPNNRFLAERTGGTYSTLKVQPAELEDSGVYFCASSLYDREQFFGPGTRLTVL.

This clonotype was seen a handful of times. J is TRBJ2-7 and V is TRBV5-1; possibly TRBD1 for D (6 bases). Germline V gives CDR1 SGHRS, CDR2 YFSETQ. V was shortened by 0 bases and J by 1 base, with 17 bases between the two germline ends. This CDR3 comprises 17 residues. DNA for the CDR3: TGCGCCAGCAGCTTGGACCTGACAGGCGTGGGATCCTACGAGCAGTACTTC. As protein: CASSLDLTGVGSYEQYF.

This clonotype was counted at least ten times. The chain carries TRBV6-1 and TRBJ1-1, with D hard to call. This CDR3 is 11 amino acids long. Germline CDR1 reads MNHNS; CDR2 reads SASEGT. The V end lost 7 bases, the J end lost 6 bases, and 9 bases lay between the germline ends. CDR3 nucleotides: TGTGCCAGCACCCCGTGGCCTGAAGCTTTCTTT. Amino acid sequence: CASTPWPEAFF.